The 7 T cell receptor beta chains below were found in one sample sequenced in a study of T cells in Graves' hyperthyroidism and ophthalmopathy. TCR beta CDR3 region amplification was performed from RNA transcripts. The study used the HTBI primer set for a first-round RT-PCR of the TCR CDR3. A single record per CDR3 protein comes from TCRdb applying MiXCR to the multiplex PCR reads. The sample consists of 450,000 to 700,000 distinct CDR3 sequences, 40% to 55% of them appearing once. Material for sequencing was peripheral blood or thyroid tissue (not recorded which). The receptors were gathered from an adult woman with Graves' disease, either hyperthyroidism or ophthalmopathy (not recorded which).

This clonotype appeared many times. This chain uses TRBV7-2 with TRBJ2-5; TRBD2 matches 9 bases. V was clipped by 1 base and J by 5 bases; unmatched bases: 11. Germline CDR1 reads SGHTA; CDR2 reads FQGNSA. CDR3 length equals 17 residues. CDR3 DNA sequence: TGTGCCAGCAGCTTAGAGGGCGGGAGGGCCTCGTTGGAGACCCAGTACTTC. Amino acids: CASSLEGGRASLETQYF.

This sequence joins TRBV25-1 and TRBJ2-2; 8 nucleotides line up with TRBD2. CDR1 is MGHDK and CDR2 is SYGVNS in the germline V gene. This CDR3 is built from 16 residues. After removal of 8 bases from V and 4 bases from J, the junction contained 12 bases not matched to a gene. CDR3 bases: TGTGCCAGCCAAAAAAGGAAGCGGGAGACCACCGGGGAGCTGTTTTTT. This translates into CASQKRKRETTGELFF. Looking up the rest from reference TRBV25-1 and TRBJ2-2 gives the full variable domain: EADIYQTPRYLVIGTGKKITLECSQTMGHDKMYWYQQDPGMELHLIHYSYGVNSTEKGDLSSESTVSRIRTEHFPLTLESARPSHTSQYLCASQKRKRETTGELFFGEGSRLTVL.

This clonotype was detected ten times or more. The V call is TRBV11-2, the J call TRBJ2-5; TRBD2 aligns across 12 bases. The CDR3 consists of 14 residues. V shed 5 bases and J 4 bases; nucleotides not matched to a gene: 2. The V gene's germline CDR1 is SGHAT and CDR2 FQNNGV. The CDR3 DNA reads TGTGCCAGCAGCGAGACTAGCGGGAGAGAGACCCAGTACTTC. Protein: CASSETSGRETQYF.

A few counts support this clonotype. The chain is built from TRBV7-9 and TRBJ1-2, with a tentative D call TRBD1 (5 bases). The V gene lost 1 base and the J gene lost 12 bases, with 15 bases spanning the gap. Germline CDR1 is SEHNR and CDR2 is FQNEAQ (reference sequence). The CDR3 is 13 residues long. The CDR3 here is CASSLGGVSGNTF. The CDR3 DNA sequence: TGTGCCAGCAGCTTAGGAGGGGTGTCTGGAAACACCTTC.

A few counts support this clonotype. This sequence joins TRBV7-9 and TRBJ2-6; unclear D gene. Trimming left V 5 bases short and J 6 bases short, with 14 bases between. Germline loops: CDR1 SEHNR, CDR2 FQNEAQ (reference sequence). The CDR3 has 15 amino acids. CDR3 sequence: CASSESARPANVLTF. For the CDR3, the DNA is TGTGCCAGCAGCGAGTCAGCGCGTCCGGCCAACGTCCTGACTTTC.

The V and J genes are TRBV7-2 and TRBJ2-7; D is possibly TRBD2 (5 bases). The CDR3 sequence is 16 residues long. Germline values: CDR1 SGHTA, CDR2 FQGNSA. V was shortened by 2 bases and J by 1 base, with 15 bases between the two germline ends. The CDR3 DNA reads TGTGCCAGCAGCTTACAGTCTGGGAGACTTTCCTACGAGCAGTACTTC. It encodes CASSLQSGRLSYEQYF.

This clonotype has more than one count but fewer than ten. The rearrangement links TRBV30 to TRBJ1-3; D remains unclear. This CDR3 contains 12 residues. The V and J ends lost 2 bases and 10 bases respectively, with 12 bases between them. Germline V gene lookup returns CDR1 GTSNPN and CDR2 SVGIG (reference sequence). CDR3 sequence reads: CAWSLGGQTIYF. DNA of the CDR3: TGTGCCTGGAGTTTGGGCGGTCAGACCATATATTTT. Together with reference TRBV30 and TRBJ1-3, the CDR3 gives the full variable domain: SQTIHQWPATLVQPVGSPLSLECTVEGTSNPNLYWYRQAAGRGLQLLFYSVGIGQISSEVPQNLSASRPQDRQFILSSKKLLLSDSGFYLCAWSLGGQTIYFGEGSWLTVV.